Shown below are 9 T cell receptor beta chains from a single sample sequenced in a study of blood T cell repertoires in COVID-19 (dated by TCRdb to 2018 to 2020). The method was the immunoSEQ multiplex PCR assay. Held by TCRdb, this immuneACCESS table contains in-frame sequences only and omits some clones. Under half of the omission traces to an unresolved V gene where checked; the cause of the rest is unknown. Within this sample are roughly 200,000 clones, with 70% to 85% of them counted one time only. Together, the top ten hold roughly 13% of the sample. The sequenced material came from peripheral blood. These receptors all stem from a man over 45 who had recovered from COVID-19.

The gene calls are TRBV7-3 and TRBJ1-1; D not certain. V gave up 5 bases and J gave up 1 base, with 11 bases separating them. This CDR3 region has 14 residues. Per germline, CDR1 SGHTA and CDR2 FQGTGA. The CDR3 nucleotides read TGTGCCAGCAGCGAAGTGGCGGGGAACACTGAAGCTTTCTTT. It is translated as CASSEVAGNTEAFF.

The CDR3 DNA reads TGTGCCACCAGTGACCTTGGTAGGGGGAATCACAATGAGCAGTTCTTC. Its translation: CATSDLGRGNHNEQFF. The rearrangement links TRBV24-1 to TRBJ2-1; TRBD1 is a possible D gene (6 bases). V gave up 4 bases and J gave up 5 bases, with 17 bases separating them. In germline, CDR1 is KGHDR, CDR2 SFDVKD. This CDR3 has 16 residues.

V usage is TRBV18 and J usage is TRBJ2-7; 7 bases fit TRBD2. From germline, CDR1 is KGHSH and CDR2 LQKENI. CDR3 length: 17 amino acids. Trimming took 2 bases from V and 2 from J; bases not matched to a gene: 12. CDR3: CASSPGELANPTYEQYF. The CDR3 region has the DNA TGTGCCAGCTCACCAGGTGAACTAGCGAACCCCACCTACGAGCAGTACTTC.

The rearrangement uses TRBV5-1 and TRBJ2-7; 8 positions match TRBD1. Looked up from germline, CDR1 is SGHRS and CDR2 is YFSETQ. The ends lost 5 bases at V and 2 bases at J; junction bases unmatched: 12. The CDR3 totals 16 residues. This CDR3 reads CASSLQGVAAAYEQYF. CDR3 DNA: TGCGCCAGCAGTCTACAGGGGGTAGCGGCGGCCTACGAGCAGTACTTC.

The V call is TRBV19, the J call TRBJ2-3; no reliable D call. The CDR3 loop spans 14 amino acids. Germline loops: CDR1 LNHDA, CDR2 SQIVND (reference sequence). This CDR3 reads CAASLRAGTDTQYF. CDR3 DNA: TGTGCTGCTTCCCTACGCGCCGGCACAGATACGCAGTATTTT.

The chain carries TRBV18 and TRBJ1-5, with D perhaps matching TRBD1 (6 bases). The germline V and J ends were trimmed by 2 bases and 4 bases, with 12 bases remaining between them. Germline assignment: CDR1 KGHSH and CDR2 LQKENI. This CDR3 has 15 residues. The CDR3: CASSPDDRFNQPQHF. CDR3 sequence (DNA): TGTGCCAGCTCACCAGATGACAGGTTTAATCAGCCCCAGCATTTT.

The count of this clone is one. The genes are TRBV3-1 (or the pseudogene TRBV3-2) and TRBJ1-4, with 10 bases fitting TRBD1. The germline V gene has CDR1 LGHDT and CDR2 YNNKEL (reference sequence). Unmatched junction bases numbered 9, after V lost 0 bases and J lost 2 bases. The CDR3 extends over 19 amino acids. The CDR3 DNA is TGTGCCAGCAGCCAAGATAACGAAGGACAGGGGGGCACTAATGAAAAACTGTTTTTT. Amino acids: CASSQDNEGQGGTNEKLFF.

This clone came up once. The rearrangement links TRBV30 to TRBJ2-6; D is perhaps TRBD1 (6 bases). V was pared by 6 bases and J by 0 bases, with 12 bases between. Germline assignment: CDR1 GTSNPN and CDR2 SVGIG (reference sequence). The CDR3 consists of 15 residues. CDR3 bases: TGTGCCTGCAGGACAGCTAACTCTGGGGCCAACGTCCTGACTTTC. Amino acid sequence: CACRTANSGANVLTF.

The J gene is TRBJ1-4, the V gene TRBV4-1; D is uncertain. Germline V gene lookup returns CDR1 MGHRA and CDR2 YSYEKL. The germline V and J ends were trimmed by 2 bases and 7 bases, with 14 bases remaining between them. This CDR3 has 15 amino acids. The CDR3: CASSQFSTYGEKLFF. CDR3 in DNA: TGCGCCAGCAGCCAATTTAGTACCTATGGTGAAAAACTGTTTTTT.